The next 14 T cell receptor beta chains were all read from a single sample in a study of blood T cell repertoires in COVID-19. Only in-frame clones appear in the TCRdb table, and some are missing; sequencing was by immunoSEQ multiplex PCR. Of about 250,000 clones in the sample, approximately 86% were seen once. The sample taken for sequencing was peripheral blood. The source of these receptors is a woman aged 60-75 years with active or convalescent COVID-19.

The CDR3 bases are TGTGCCAGCAGTCCCCAGGACAGGGGGCTCCCCTTTAATGAAAAACTGTTTTTT. It is translated as CASSPQDRGLPFNEKLFF. The chain has TRBV27 and TRBJ1-4; TRBD1 aligns across 11 bases. In germline, CDR1 is MNHEY, CDR2 SMNVEV (reference sequence). There are 18 residues in the CDR3. V lost 5 bases, J lost 4 bases, and 12 bases stayed unmatched.

The chain has TRBV19 and TRBJ2-3, with D perhaps TRBD2 (5 bases). V was trimmed by 3 bases and J by 1 base, leaving 11 bases between them. The CDR3 consists of 15 residues. In germline, CDR1 is LNHDA, CDR2 SQIVND (reference sequence). The CDR3 coding sequence is TGTGCCAGTAGTATGGGCCTCGGGGGCACAGATACGCAGTATTTT. It encodes CASSMGLGGTDTQYF.

The chain has TRBV7-3 and TRBJ2-5; 7 nucleotides line up with TRBD2. J lost 5 bases, V lost 2 bases, and 2 bases had no gene match. CDR3 length: 13 amino acids. Germline loops: CDR1 SGHTA, CDR2 FQGTGA. CDR3 bases: TGTGCCAGCAGCTTACGCGGGAGTGAGACCCAGTACTTC. Translated, it gives CASSLRGSETQYF. Based on the CDR3 plus reference TRBV7-3 and TRBJ2-5, the full variable domain is GAGVSQTPSNKVTEKGKYVELRCDPISGHTALYWYRQSLGQGPEFLIYFQGTGAADDSGLPNDRFFAVRPEGSVSTLKIQRTERGDSAVYLCASSLRGSETQYFGPGTRLLVL.

This chain connects TRBV7-8 to TRBJ2-7; perhaps TRBD2 as D (5 bases). Germline CDR1 reads SGHVS; CDR2 reads FQNEAQ. This CDR3 spans 16 amino acids. V was cut by 2 bases and J by 0 bases, with 14 bases left in between. The CDR3 DNA reads as TGTGCCAGCAGCTTACGCTTGCCGGGGAGCTCCTACGAGCAGTACGTC. Translating gives CASSLRLPGSSYEQYV.

This sequence joins TRBV25-1 and TRBJ2-7, with unresolved D. Germline V gene sequence: CDR1 MGHDK, CDR2 SYGVNS. There are 12 residues in the CDR3. The V end was cut by 1 base, the J end by 3 bases, with 4 bases between. In DNA, the CDR3 is TGTGCCAGCAGTGAATCGGGCTACGAGCAGTACTTC. Its protein is CASSESGYEQYF.

The rearrangement links TRBV12-3 or TRBV12-4 to TRBJ2-4, with 7 positions matching TRBD1. Losses at the gene ends were 1 base for V and 6 bases for J; bases not matched to a gene: 0. The CDR3 runs to 13 residues. DNA of the CDR3: TGTGCCAGCAGTTTAGGACAGGGAAACATTCAGTACTTC. Translating it yields CASSLGQGNIQYF.

This chain joins TRBV7-9 and TRBJ2-7; possibly TRBD1 for D (6 bases). CDR1 and CDR2 from the germline V gene are SEHNR and FQNEAQ (reference sequence). V dropped 5 bases and J dropped 3 bases, with 14 bases sitting between them. CDR3 size: 14 residues. The chain's CDR3 is CASSGQQVSYEQYF. The CDR3 DNA follows: TGTGCCAGCAGCGGACAGCAGGTGAGCTACGAGCAGTACTTC.

The chain combines TRBV2 with TRBJ2-3, with TRBD2 identical over 7 bases. V gave up 4 bases and J gave up 5 bases; unmatched junction bases: 6. The CDR3 length is 14 residues. CDR1 and CDR2 from the germline V gene are SNHLY and FYNNEI. The CDR3 loop reads CASSVGLAVDTQYF. In DNA, the CDR3 is TGTGCCAGCAGTGTCGGTCTAGCGGTAGATACGCAGTATTTT.

This chain links TRBV5-1 with TRBJ2-2, with a tentative D call TRBD1 (5 bases). This CDR3 has 14 residues. Per the germline V gene, CDR1 is SGHRS and CDR2 is YFSETQ. With 3 bases removed from V and 5 bases from J, the gap between germline ends came to 11 bases. The CDR3 here is CASSWTSGTGELFF. CDR3 coding DNA: TGCGCCAGCAGCTGGACGTCAGGGACCGGGGAGCTGTTTTTT.

This chain joins TRBV19 and TRBJ2-6; weak D call: TRBD2 (5 bases). This CDR3 has 16 residues. Trimming cost V 3 bases and J 0 bases, with 9 bases left between them. CDR1 is LNHDA and CDR2 is SQIVND in the germline V gene (reference sequence). The CDR3 DNA reads TGTGCCAGTAGTATGCGGGTCTTCTCTGGGGCCAACGTCCTGACTTTC. Its protein product is CASSMRVFSGANVLTF.

V and J are TRBV5-1 and TRBJ1-2; tentative D call: TRBD1 (6 bases). This CDR3 has 13 residues. Germline CDR1 reads SGHRS; CDR2 reads YFSETQ. Trimming cost V 5 bases and J 8 bases, with 16 bases left between them. CDR3 residues: CASSPRGTGGYTF. For the CDR3, the DNA is TGCGCCAGCAGTCCCAGGGGTACGGGAGGCTACACCTTC.

The gene calls are TRBV11-2 and TRBJ2-6, with D possibly matching TRBD1 (5 bases). Germline CDR1 reads SGHAT; CDR2 reads FQNNGV. The ends were cut back, 8 bases at V and 0 bases at J, with 14 bases in the middle. The CDR3 is made up of 16 amino acids. The CDR3 sequence: CASPGRAVSGANVLTF. The CDR3 DNA reads TGTGCCAGCCCCGGCAGGGCTGTCTCTGGGGCCAACGTCCTGACTTTC.

This clone was recorded only once. V usage is TRBV2 and J usage is TRBJ2-1, with 10 bases matching TRBD2. CDR3 length equals 16 residues. The V segment lost 7 bases and the J segment 7 bases; nucleotides outside the gene matches: 13. CDR1 SNHLY and CDR2 FYNNEI come from the germline V gene. CDR3 sequence: CASNSGGAITRNEQFF. The CDR3 nucleotides read TGTGCCAGCAACAGCGGGGGGGCTATTACCCGGAATGAGCAGTTCTTC.

This sequence joins TRBV7-9 and TRBJ2-2; D perhaps matches TRBD1 (6 bases). The length of the CDR3 is 17 residues. Looked up from germline, CDR1 is SEHNR and CDR2 is FQNEAQ (reference sequence). Trimming took off 5 bases at V and 0 bases at J, with 16 bases between the two ends. CDR3 protein: CASSLDDGGANTGELFF. As DNA, the CDR3 is TGTGCCAGCAGCCTCGATGATGGGGGCGCGAACACCGGGGAGCTGTTTTTT. Looking up the rest from reference TRBV7-9 and TRBJ2-2 gives the full variable domain: DTGVSQNPRHKITKRGQNVTFRCDPISEHNRLYWYRQTLGQGPEFLTYFQNEAQLEKSRLLSDRFSAERPKGSFSTLEIQRTEQGDSAMYLCASSLDDGGANTGELFFGEGSRLTVL.